The 19 T cell receptor beta chains given below trace back to one sample, sequenced in a study of cytomegalovirus exposure and HLA in healthy donors. Primers for the PCR totalled 60 Vbeta and 13 Jbeta. Data came from immunoSEQ multiplex PCR; TCRdb stores just in-frame clones and leaves some out. The data show over 130,000 clones, with 82% seen just once and around 2.6% held by the top ten. The material sequenced was PBMCs. Receptor source: a male donor in good health and CMV-seronegative.

The chain employs TRBV25-1 and TRBJ2-1; TRBD1 matches 8 bases. The CDR3 has 15 amino acids. The germline V gene has CDR1 MGHDK and CDR2 SYGVNS. With V trimmed by 2 bases and J by 7 bases, 7 bases remained unmatched. Here the CDR3 DNA reads TGTGCCAGCAGTGAAAGCAGGGGGCTCAGGAATGAGCAGTTCTTC. This gives the protein CASSESRGLRNEQFF.

This clone was counted a few times. V usage is TRBV4-3 and J usage is TRBJ1-2; 10 bases are a match to TRBD1. This CDR3 spans 15 amino acids. Germline values: CDR1 LGHNA, CDR2 YSLEER. V shed 0 bases, J shed 7 bases, and the junction held 5 bases outside the gene matches. CDR3 sequence (DNA): TGCGCCAGCAGCCAAGAAGACAGGGGGCAATCTGGCTACACCTTC. Protein: CASSQEDRGQSGYTF.

This sequence joins TRBV11-3 and TRBJ2-2, with TRBD2 identical over 11 bases. This CDR3 has 16 residues. Germline V gives CDR1 SGHNT, CDR2 YENEEA. With V trimmed by 5 bases and J by 7 bases, 9 bases remained unmatched. DNA for the CDR3: TGTGCCAGCAGCCAAGGACTAGCGGGTAACCGCGGGGAGCTGTTTTTT. Its translation is CASSQGLAGNRGELFF.

This clone was seen a single time. The chain carries TRBV4-3 and TRBJ2-7; tentatively, D is TRBD2 (5 bases). The germline CDR1 and CDR2 sequences are LGHNA and YSLEER. CDR3 length: 15 amino acids. The ends were cut back, 0 bases at V and 3 bases at J, with 12 bases in the middle. This chain's CDR3 is CASSQEPDYNYEQYF. CDR3 bases: TGCGCCAGCAGCCAAGAACCCGACTATAACTACGAGCAGTACTTC.

The chain links TRBV5-4 to TRBJ2-5, with TRBD1 identical over 10 bases. The CDR3 covers 15 residues. Losses at the gene ends were 4 bases for V and 2 bases for J; bases not matched to a gene: 5. CDR1 is SGHNT and CDR2 is YYREEE in the germline V gene (reference sequence). The CDR3 sequence: CASSPGQGNQETQYF. DNA of the CDR3: TGTGCCAGCAGCCCGGGACAGGGGAATCAAGAGACCCAGTACTTC.

This clone was counted a single time. This chain uses TRBV18 with TRBJ1-3; D is ambiguous. V lost 6 bases, J lost 0 bases, and 15 bases lay in between. The germline V gene has CDR1 KGHSH and CDR2 LQKENI. This CDR3 has 16 residues. The CDR3 loop reads CASSPFDGASGNTIYF. As DNA, the CDR3 is TGTGCCAGCTCGCCCTTCGACGGAGCCTCTGGAAACACCATATATTTT.

The genes are TRBV5-1 and TRBJ1-1; D is ambiguous. From germline, CDR1 is SGHRS and CDR2 YFSETQ. Trimming stripped 2 bases from V and 5 bases from J, with 13 bases between. This CDR3 is built from 14 residues. This chain's CDR3 is CASSFHPADTEAFF. DNA for the CDR3: TGCGCCAGCAGCTTCCACCCCGCAGATACTGAAGCTTTCTTT.

The J gene is TRBJ1-3, the V gene TRBV7-2; D is unresolved. The germline CDR1 and CDR2 sequences are SGHTA and FQGNSA. The CDR3 spans 14 residues. The V end was cut by 4 bases, the J end by 0 bases, with 7 bases between. The chain's CDR3 is CASSYMYSGNTIYF. As DNA, the CDR3 is TGTGCCAGCAGCTACATGTACTCTGGAAACACCATATATTTT.

This rearrangement joins TRBV11-1 to TRBJ2-1, with TRBD2 identical over 9 bases. The V segment lost 7 bases and the J segment 8 bases; nucleotides outside the gene matches: 6. Germline V gives CDR1 SGHAT, CDR2 FQDESV (reference sequence). This CDR3 region has 13 residues. The CDR3 sequence: CASKWREGDEQFF. CDR3 DNA sequence: TGTGCCAGCAAATGGCGGGAGGGCGATGAGCAGTTCTTC.

The genes are TRBV4-1 and TRBJ2-1, with 8 bases identical to TRBD2. The CDR3 length is 16 residues. The ends lost 1 base at V and 6 bases at J; junction bases unmatched: 8. The germline CDR1 and CDR2 sequences are MGHRA and YSYEKL. This chain's CDR3 is CASSQVGTRGANEQFF. The CDR3 DNA follows: TGCGCCAGCAGCCAAGTTGGGACTAGAGGGGCCAATGAGCAGTTCTTC.

V and J are TRBV27 and TRBJ1-1, with D maybe TRBD1 (6 bases). CDR1 MNHEY and CDR2 SMNVEV come from the germline V gene (reference sequence). The CDR3 has 13 residues. Between the trimmed V and J ends, which lost 5 bases and 6 bases, there was a span of 13 bases. The CDR3 loop is CASSPRGSSEAFF. DNA for the CDR3: TGTGCCAGCAGTCCCAGGGGAAGTTCTGAAGCTTTCTTT.

This chain connects TRBV20-1 to TRBJ2-1; D is unclear. This CDR3 region has 11 residues. CDR1 is DFQATT and CDR2 is SNEGSKA in the germline V gene (reference sequence). Trimming shortened V by 4 bases and J by 8 bases, and 9 bases separated the two germline ends. The CDR3 nucleotides are TGCAGTGCTAACATAAACGATGAGCAGTTCTTC. Residues: CSANINDEQFF.

V usage is TRBV7-8 and J usage is TRBJ2-7; weak D call: TRBD2 (6 bases). V was pared by 5 bases and J by 5 bases, with 13 bases between. The CDR3 has 13 amino acids. Germline V gene lookup returns CDR1 SGHVS and CDR2 FQNEAQ. The CDR3 here is CASSRGWGDEQYF. CDR3 nucleotides: TGTGCCAGCAGCCGGGGGTGGGGGGACGAGCAGTACTTC.

This chain joins TRBV4-1 and TRBJ1-1; D remains unclear. Germline CDR1 is MGHRA and CDR2 is YSYEKL. Trimming took 3 bases from V and 3 from J, leaving 14 bases between them. This CDR3 comprises 15 residues. In DNA form, the CDR3 reads TGCGCCAGCAGCCATGGGCCCCAGACGTACACTGAAGCTTTCTTT. Translating gives CASSHGPQTYTEAFF.

The chain links TRBV5-3 to TRBJ1-1, with 12 bases fitting TRBD1. TRBV5-3 has ORF status, its function being uncertain. Trimming at V came to 4 bases and at J to 1 base, leaving 11 bases not matched to a gene. This CDR3 is 18 amino acids long. CDR3 loop: CARSPSQGQGAGNTEAFF. CDR3 sequence (DNA): TGTGCCAGAAGCCCATCTCAGGGACAGGGGGCCGGGAACACTGAAGCTTTCTTT.

V is TRBV2 and J is TRBJ1-4; D is undetermined. The V gene's germline CDR1 is SNHLY and CDR2 FYNNEI. V lost 5 bases and J lost 8, with 21 bases in between. The CDR3 runs 16 residues. The CDR3, as DNA: TGTGCCAGCAGTATAAGCTTTTTGACCGGGGTGGAAAAACTGTTTTTT. Translation: CASSISFLTGVEKLFF. The full variable domain, its missing parts supplied by reference TRBV2 and TRBJ1-4, is EPEVTQTPSHQVTQMGQEVILRCVPISNHLYFYWYRQILGQKVEFLVSFYNNEISEKSEIFDDQFSVERPDGSNFTLKIRSTKLEDSAMYFCASSISFLTGVEKLFFGSGTQLSVL.

The chain carries TRBV7-9 and TRBJ2-1, with D possibly matching TRBD1 (5 bases). The V end was cut by 4 bases, the J end by 9 bases, with 16 bases between. Germline V lookup: CDR1 SEHNR, CDR2 FQNEAQ (reference sequence). This CDR3 contains 14 residues. CDR3 in amino acids: CASSSWAAQGEQFF. The CDR3 bases are TGTGCCAGCAGCTCTTGGGCGGCCCAGGGTGAGCAGTTCTTC. Full variable domain (missing parts from reference TRBV7-9 and TRBJ2-1): DTGVSQNPRHKITKRGQNVTFRCDPISEHNRLYWYRQTLGQGPEFLTYFQNEAQLEKSRLLSDRFSAERPKGSFSTLEIQRTEQGDSAMYLCASSSWAAQGEQFFGPGTRLTVL.

This rearrangement joins TRBV7-9 to TRBJ2-7; TRBD1 matches at 7 bases. Per the germline V gene, CDR1 is SEHNR and CDR2 is FQNEAQ (reference sequence). This CDR3 has 14 residues. Unmatched junction bases numbered 5, after V lost 6 bases and J lost 0 bases. CDR3 sequence reads: CASRRDSFSYEQYF. In DNA, the CDR3 is TGTGCCAGCAGACGGGACAGCTTCTCCTACGAGCAGTACTTC.

CDR3 in amino acids: CASSAPSSGVYNEQFF. In DNA form, the CDR3 reads TGTGCCAGCAGCGCCCCCTCTAGCGGGGTCTACAATGAGCAGTTCTTC. This chain uses TRBV7-8 with TRBJ2-1; TRBD2 matches at 9 bases. CDR1 and CDR2 from the germline V gene are SGHVS and FQNEAQ. There are 16 residues in the CDR3. The V segment lost 5 bases and the J segment 3 bases; nucleotides outside the gene matches: 8.